This TCR beta chain was sequenced in a study of tumor and adjacent non-tumor tissue in lung cancer. Study overall: Histology: 12 adenocarcinoma, a couple of squamous cell carcinoma, 1 small cell lung cancer. Stage I to III disease affected about nine men and 5 women aged roughly 31 to 76. On average, productive TCRbeta reads reached some 4.2 million per sample. Points from the study as a whole: Tumor tissue had significantly higher TCR diversity than normal lung.

Concerning this clonotype: The antigen is undetermined.

The library came from three nested PCR rounds adapted from ARM-PCR protocols. A single record per CDR3 protein comes from TCRdb applying MiXCR to the multiplex PCR reads. The repertoire has fewer than 150,000 distinct CDR3 sequences, around two thirds of them found once; the top ten carry 15% to 20%. RNA was extracted from bulk tissue without any cell sorting. Trimming took off 6 bases at V and 9 bases at J, with 24 bases between the two ends. Per germline, CDR1 MNHEY and CDR2 SVGAGI. The CDR3 totals 15 residues. The material sequenced was lung tumor tissue. The sequence derives from a man in his sixties with small cell lung cancer. The chain combines TRBV6-5 with TRBJ2-7, with a possible D match to TRBD2 (7 bases). The CDR3 loop reads CASRGGLAPGHGQYV. DNA for the CDR3: TGTGCCAGCAGGGGGGGGCTAGCACCAGGCCACGGGCAGTACGTC.